These 8 T cell receptor beta chains came from one sample sequenced in a study of CD8+ T cells in alopecia areata. This sample's treatment: oral pan-JAK inhibitor, 5-10 mg twice daily. In each case, RNA was isolated and then reverse transcribed into cDNA as the sequencing template. Using immunoSEQ multiplex PCR, the repertoire was profiled, and TCRdb retains in-frame clones only, with some absent. The table includes 100,000 to 120,000 clones, 55% to 60% detected once. The material was CD4+ T cells sorted from blood, obtained at week 24, from a patient treated with tofacitinib. These receptors came from a human donor with alopecia areata.

The gene calls are TRBV10-3 and TRBJ1-2; 7 bases align to TRBD1. Losses at the gene ends were 2 bases for V and 7 bases for J; bases not matched to a gene: 1. Germline V gene sequence: CDR1 ENHRY, CDR2 SYGVKD. The CDR3 consists of 12 residues. CDR3 DNA: TGTGCCATCAGTGAGGACAGGGTTGGCTACACCTTC. It specifies CAISEDRVGYTF.

This clone was found once. The V call is TRBV7-2, the J call TRBJ2-7; no clear D. Germline CDR1 reads SGHTA; CDR2 reads FQGNSA. The CDR3 loop spans 14 amino acids. V lost 5 bases to trimming and J lost 0 bases, with 11 bases between them. CDR3 nucleotide sequence: TGTGCCAGCAGCGCAGCCAGTAGCTCCTACGAGCAGTACTTC. It specifies CASSAASSSYEQYF.

The CDR3 bases are TGTGCCAGCAGCTTAAGGACTAGCGTCACAGATACGCAGTATTTT. This codes for CASSLRTSVTDTQYF. The chain carries TRBV7-9 and TRBJ2-3; TRBD2 aligns across 9 bases. Per germline, CDR1 SEHNR and CDR2 FQNEAQ (reference sequence). Trimming removed 2 bases from V and 2 bases from J; junction bases left unmatched: 2. The CDR3 consists of 15 residues.

The chain is built from TRBV30 and TRBJ1-2; D gene unclear. Germline V gives CDR1 GTSNPN, CDR2 SVGIG (reference sequence). Trimming took off 5 bases at V and 5 bases at J, with 12 bases between the two ends. This CDR3 contains 12 residues. The CDR3 DNA follows: TGTGCCTGGCAAGGTCCTTATTATGGCTACACCTTC. Translating gives CAWQGPYYGYTF.

This clone was detected once. The chain carries TRBV18 and TRBJ1-1, with no clear D. Germline values: CDR1 KGHSH, CDR2 LQKENI. The CDR3 sequence is 13 residues long. Trimming pared 6 bases from V and 3 bases from J, leaving 11 bases between. The CDR3 loop is CASSKGLDTEAFF. The DNA for the CDR3 is TGTGCCAGCTCCAAGGGTTTGGACACTGAAGCTTTCTTT.

This clone is a singleton in its sample. The chain joins TRBV7-8 to TRBJ2-2; D gene ambiguous. The V and J ends lost 4 bases and 3 bases respectively, with 3 bases between them. The CDR3 covers 12 residues. Germline lookup yields CDR1 SGHVS and CDR2 FQNEAQ. The CDR3: CASSYYTGELFF. CDR3 nucleotide sequence: TGTGCCAGCAGCTACTACACCGGGGAGCTGTTTTTT. The full variable domain, in which reference TRBV7-8 and TRBJ2-2 provide the parts outside the CDR3, is GAGVSQSPRYKVAKRGQDVALRCDPISGHVSLFWYQQALGQGPEFLTYFQNEAQLDKSGLPSDRFFAERPEGSVSTLKIQRTQQEDSAVYLCASSYYTGELFFGEGSRLTVL.

The chain links TRBV7-9 to TRBJ2-5; D not resolved. Germline values: CDR1 SEHNR, CDR2 FQNEAQ (reference sequence). V gave up 10 bases and J gave up 1 base, with 4 bases separating them. The CDR3 is 10 residues long. Here the CDR3 DNA reads TGTGCCATAGCCCAAGAGACCCAGTACTTC. This encodes CAIAQETQYF. Filled out from reference TRBV7-9 and TRBJ2-5, the complete variable domain reads DTGVSQNPRHKITKRGQNVTFRCDPISEHNRLYWYRQTLGQGPEFLTYFQNEAQLEKSRLLSDRFSAERPKGSFSTLEIQRTEQGDSAMYLCAIAQETQYFGPGTRLLVL.

The chain recombines TRBV30 with TRBJ1-2; no clear D. V was clipped by 0 bases and J by 0 bases, with 8 bases between them. CDR1 and CDR2 from the germline V gene are GTSNPN and SVGIG (reference sequence). The CDR3 runs 14 residues. CDR3 in amino acids: CAWSVGFSNYGYTF. In DNA form, the CDR3 reads TGTGCCTGGAGTGTGGGCTTTTCTAACTATGGCTACACCTTC. Variable domain in full (rest from reference TRBV30 and TRBJ1-2): SQTIHQWPATLVQPVGSPLSLECTVEGTSNPNLYWYRQAAGRGLQLLFYSVGIGQISSEVPQNLSASRPQDRQFILSSKKLLLSDSGFYLCAWSVGFSNYGYTFGSGTRLTVV.